This T cell receptor beta chain was observed in a study of blood T cell repertoires in COVID-19. Turning to the study itself: In each case, the material was cDNA or gDNA derived from T cells, B-cell-depleted T cells, or PBMCs.

Repertoires were generated with immunoSEQ multiplex PCR, while TCRdb's copy carries only in-frame clones and drops some. The profile shows some 220,000 clones, 80% of them singletons. CDR1 is SNHLY, CDR2 FYNNEI, per germline. The length of the CDR3 is 15 residues. Deletions cut 0 bases from V and 2 bases from J, with 11 bases between. The chain links TRBV2 to TRBJ2-7; tentative D call: TRBD2 (5 bases). This TCR came from a human donor in a cohort sampled during active COVID-19. The sample comprised peripheral blood. The CDR3, as DNA: TGTGCCAGCAGTGAAGCCCTAGCTGGAACCTACGAGCAGTACTTC. This gives the protein CASSEALAGTYEQYF.